Shown below are 8 T cell receptor beta chains from a single sample sequenced in a study of blood T cell repertoires in COVID-19. The table came from immunoSEQ multiplex PCR; TCRdb's copy has only in-frame clones and leaves some out. This sample yields some 150,000 clones, of which about 89% are seen a single time; under 3.5% belongs to the top ten. Input material: peripheral blood. The receptors derive from a man in his sixties or seventies with acute or convalescent COVID-19.

V is TRBV2 and J is TRBJ2-5; TRBD2 matches at 10 bases. This CDR3 region has 14 residues. Germline V lookup: CDR1 SNHLY, CDR2 FYNNEI. Trimming at V came to 3 bases and at J to 5 bases, leaving 3 bases not matched to a gene. CDR3 amino acids: CASSDPAGGETQYF. In DNA form, the CDR3 reads TGTGCCAGCAGTGATCCAGCGGGGGGGGAGACCCAGTACTTC.

V and J are TRBV5-5 and TRBJ1-3; D uncertain. Germline V gives CDR1 SGHKS, CDR2 YYEKEE (reference sequence). Trimming took 0 bases from V and 3 from J, leaving 4 bases between them. The CDR3 length is 13 residues. In DNA, the CDR3 is TGTGCCAGCAGCTTGGATTATGGAAACACCATATATTTT. Its protein is CASSLDYGNTIYF.

J is TRBJ1-1 and V is TRBV2; 7 nucleotides match TRBD1. Germline values: CDR1 SNHLY, CDR2 FYNNEI. The CDR3 runs 15 residues. J was trimmed by 7 bases and V by 6 bases; bases with no gene match: 14. The CDR3 loop reads CASRGQGQAYFEAFF. DNA of the CDR3: TGTGCCAGCAGGGGTCAAGGACAGGCGTACTTTGAAGCTTTCTTT.

The chain uses TRBV27 and TRBJ1-6; D is perhaps TRBD1 (6 bases). Germline CDR1 reads MNHEY; CDR2 reads SMNVEV (reference sequence). The CDR3 spans 15 residues. V lost 3 bases and J 10 bases, leaving 16 bases between the germline ends. Here the CDR3 DNA reads TGTGCCAGCAGTTTCGAAAACAGGGTCAGGTCACCCCTCCACTTT. Encoded protein: CASSFENRVRSPLHF.

This chain joins TRBV2 and TRBJ1-5; perhaps TRBD1 as D (5 bases). The V gene lost 11 bases and the J gene lost 3 bases, with 14 bases spanning the gap. There are 13 residues in the CDR3. The germline CDR1 and CDR2 sequences are SNHLY and FYNNEI. CDR3 loop: CAGGSFLNQPQHF. The CDR3 coding sequence is TGTGCCGGGGGGAGTTTTCTCAATCAGCCCCAGCATTTT.

This clone was picked up a small number of times. This rearrangement joins TRBV19 to TRBJ1-4; D gene uncertain. This CDR3 spans 12 amino acids. V shed 5 bases and J shed 13 bases, with 14 bases lying between them. The germline CDR1 and CDR2 sequences are LNHDA and SQIVND (reference sequence). CDR3: CASSPRTEGLFF. CDR3 nucleotides: TGTGCCAGTAGTCCAAGGACGGAGGGACTGTTTTTT.

The chain couples TRBV6-6 to TRBJ2-2, with TRBD1 identical over 10 bases. In germline, CDR1 is MNHNY, CDR2 SVGAGI (reference sequence). CDR3 length: 16 amino acids. With V trimmed by 6 bases and J by 8 bases, 12 bases remained unmatched. CDR3 sequence reads: CASRTPGQGTLGELFF. The CDR3 bases are TGTGCCAGCAGAACCCCGGGACAGGGGACCCTTGGGGAGCTGTTTTTT.

This chain uses TRBV5-4 with TRBJ2-6, with a tentative D call TRBD1 (6 bases). V was clipped by 4 bases and J by 0 bases, with 8 bases between them. Germline V lookup: CDR1 SGHNT, CDR2 YYREEE (reference sequence). The CDR3 has 15 amino acids. CDR3 residues: CASSPRGSGANVLTF. The CDR3, as DNA: TGTGCCAGCAGCCCCAGGGGCTCTGGGGCCAACGTCCTGACTTTC.